This TCR beta chain was found in a study of T cell changes during pregnancy in multiple sclerosis. Sequenced by immunoSEQ multiplex PCR; TCRdb stores in-frame clones only, minus some. The table records some 68,000 clones, approximately 90% of them present only once. This TCR came from a female donor in good health, enrolled as a control in a pregnancy study. Sequencing used peripheral blood, obtained in the second trimester of pregnancy.

The CDR3 nucleotides are TGTGCCAGCAGCTTAATAGGGGACGAGCAGTACTTC. Its translation is CASSLIGDEQYF. This chain joins TRBV7-9 and TRBJ2-7, with D perhaps TRBD1 (5 bases). The germline V and J ends were trimmed by 2 bases and 5 bases, with 7 bases remaining between them. Germline V gene lookup returns CDR1 SEHNR and CDR2 FQNEAQ (reference sequence). CDR3 length: 12 residues.